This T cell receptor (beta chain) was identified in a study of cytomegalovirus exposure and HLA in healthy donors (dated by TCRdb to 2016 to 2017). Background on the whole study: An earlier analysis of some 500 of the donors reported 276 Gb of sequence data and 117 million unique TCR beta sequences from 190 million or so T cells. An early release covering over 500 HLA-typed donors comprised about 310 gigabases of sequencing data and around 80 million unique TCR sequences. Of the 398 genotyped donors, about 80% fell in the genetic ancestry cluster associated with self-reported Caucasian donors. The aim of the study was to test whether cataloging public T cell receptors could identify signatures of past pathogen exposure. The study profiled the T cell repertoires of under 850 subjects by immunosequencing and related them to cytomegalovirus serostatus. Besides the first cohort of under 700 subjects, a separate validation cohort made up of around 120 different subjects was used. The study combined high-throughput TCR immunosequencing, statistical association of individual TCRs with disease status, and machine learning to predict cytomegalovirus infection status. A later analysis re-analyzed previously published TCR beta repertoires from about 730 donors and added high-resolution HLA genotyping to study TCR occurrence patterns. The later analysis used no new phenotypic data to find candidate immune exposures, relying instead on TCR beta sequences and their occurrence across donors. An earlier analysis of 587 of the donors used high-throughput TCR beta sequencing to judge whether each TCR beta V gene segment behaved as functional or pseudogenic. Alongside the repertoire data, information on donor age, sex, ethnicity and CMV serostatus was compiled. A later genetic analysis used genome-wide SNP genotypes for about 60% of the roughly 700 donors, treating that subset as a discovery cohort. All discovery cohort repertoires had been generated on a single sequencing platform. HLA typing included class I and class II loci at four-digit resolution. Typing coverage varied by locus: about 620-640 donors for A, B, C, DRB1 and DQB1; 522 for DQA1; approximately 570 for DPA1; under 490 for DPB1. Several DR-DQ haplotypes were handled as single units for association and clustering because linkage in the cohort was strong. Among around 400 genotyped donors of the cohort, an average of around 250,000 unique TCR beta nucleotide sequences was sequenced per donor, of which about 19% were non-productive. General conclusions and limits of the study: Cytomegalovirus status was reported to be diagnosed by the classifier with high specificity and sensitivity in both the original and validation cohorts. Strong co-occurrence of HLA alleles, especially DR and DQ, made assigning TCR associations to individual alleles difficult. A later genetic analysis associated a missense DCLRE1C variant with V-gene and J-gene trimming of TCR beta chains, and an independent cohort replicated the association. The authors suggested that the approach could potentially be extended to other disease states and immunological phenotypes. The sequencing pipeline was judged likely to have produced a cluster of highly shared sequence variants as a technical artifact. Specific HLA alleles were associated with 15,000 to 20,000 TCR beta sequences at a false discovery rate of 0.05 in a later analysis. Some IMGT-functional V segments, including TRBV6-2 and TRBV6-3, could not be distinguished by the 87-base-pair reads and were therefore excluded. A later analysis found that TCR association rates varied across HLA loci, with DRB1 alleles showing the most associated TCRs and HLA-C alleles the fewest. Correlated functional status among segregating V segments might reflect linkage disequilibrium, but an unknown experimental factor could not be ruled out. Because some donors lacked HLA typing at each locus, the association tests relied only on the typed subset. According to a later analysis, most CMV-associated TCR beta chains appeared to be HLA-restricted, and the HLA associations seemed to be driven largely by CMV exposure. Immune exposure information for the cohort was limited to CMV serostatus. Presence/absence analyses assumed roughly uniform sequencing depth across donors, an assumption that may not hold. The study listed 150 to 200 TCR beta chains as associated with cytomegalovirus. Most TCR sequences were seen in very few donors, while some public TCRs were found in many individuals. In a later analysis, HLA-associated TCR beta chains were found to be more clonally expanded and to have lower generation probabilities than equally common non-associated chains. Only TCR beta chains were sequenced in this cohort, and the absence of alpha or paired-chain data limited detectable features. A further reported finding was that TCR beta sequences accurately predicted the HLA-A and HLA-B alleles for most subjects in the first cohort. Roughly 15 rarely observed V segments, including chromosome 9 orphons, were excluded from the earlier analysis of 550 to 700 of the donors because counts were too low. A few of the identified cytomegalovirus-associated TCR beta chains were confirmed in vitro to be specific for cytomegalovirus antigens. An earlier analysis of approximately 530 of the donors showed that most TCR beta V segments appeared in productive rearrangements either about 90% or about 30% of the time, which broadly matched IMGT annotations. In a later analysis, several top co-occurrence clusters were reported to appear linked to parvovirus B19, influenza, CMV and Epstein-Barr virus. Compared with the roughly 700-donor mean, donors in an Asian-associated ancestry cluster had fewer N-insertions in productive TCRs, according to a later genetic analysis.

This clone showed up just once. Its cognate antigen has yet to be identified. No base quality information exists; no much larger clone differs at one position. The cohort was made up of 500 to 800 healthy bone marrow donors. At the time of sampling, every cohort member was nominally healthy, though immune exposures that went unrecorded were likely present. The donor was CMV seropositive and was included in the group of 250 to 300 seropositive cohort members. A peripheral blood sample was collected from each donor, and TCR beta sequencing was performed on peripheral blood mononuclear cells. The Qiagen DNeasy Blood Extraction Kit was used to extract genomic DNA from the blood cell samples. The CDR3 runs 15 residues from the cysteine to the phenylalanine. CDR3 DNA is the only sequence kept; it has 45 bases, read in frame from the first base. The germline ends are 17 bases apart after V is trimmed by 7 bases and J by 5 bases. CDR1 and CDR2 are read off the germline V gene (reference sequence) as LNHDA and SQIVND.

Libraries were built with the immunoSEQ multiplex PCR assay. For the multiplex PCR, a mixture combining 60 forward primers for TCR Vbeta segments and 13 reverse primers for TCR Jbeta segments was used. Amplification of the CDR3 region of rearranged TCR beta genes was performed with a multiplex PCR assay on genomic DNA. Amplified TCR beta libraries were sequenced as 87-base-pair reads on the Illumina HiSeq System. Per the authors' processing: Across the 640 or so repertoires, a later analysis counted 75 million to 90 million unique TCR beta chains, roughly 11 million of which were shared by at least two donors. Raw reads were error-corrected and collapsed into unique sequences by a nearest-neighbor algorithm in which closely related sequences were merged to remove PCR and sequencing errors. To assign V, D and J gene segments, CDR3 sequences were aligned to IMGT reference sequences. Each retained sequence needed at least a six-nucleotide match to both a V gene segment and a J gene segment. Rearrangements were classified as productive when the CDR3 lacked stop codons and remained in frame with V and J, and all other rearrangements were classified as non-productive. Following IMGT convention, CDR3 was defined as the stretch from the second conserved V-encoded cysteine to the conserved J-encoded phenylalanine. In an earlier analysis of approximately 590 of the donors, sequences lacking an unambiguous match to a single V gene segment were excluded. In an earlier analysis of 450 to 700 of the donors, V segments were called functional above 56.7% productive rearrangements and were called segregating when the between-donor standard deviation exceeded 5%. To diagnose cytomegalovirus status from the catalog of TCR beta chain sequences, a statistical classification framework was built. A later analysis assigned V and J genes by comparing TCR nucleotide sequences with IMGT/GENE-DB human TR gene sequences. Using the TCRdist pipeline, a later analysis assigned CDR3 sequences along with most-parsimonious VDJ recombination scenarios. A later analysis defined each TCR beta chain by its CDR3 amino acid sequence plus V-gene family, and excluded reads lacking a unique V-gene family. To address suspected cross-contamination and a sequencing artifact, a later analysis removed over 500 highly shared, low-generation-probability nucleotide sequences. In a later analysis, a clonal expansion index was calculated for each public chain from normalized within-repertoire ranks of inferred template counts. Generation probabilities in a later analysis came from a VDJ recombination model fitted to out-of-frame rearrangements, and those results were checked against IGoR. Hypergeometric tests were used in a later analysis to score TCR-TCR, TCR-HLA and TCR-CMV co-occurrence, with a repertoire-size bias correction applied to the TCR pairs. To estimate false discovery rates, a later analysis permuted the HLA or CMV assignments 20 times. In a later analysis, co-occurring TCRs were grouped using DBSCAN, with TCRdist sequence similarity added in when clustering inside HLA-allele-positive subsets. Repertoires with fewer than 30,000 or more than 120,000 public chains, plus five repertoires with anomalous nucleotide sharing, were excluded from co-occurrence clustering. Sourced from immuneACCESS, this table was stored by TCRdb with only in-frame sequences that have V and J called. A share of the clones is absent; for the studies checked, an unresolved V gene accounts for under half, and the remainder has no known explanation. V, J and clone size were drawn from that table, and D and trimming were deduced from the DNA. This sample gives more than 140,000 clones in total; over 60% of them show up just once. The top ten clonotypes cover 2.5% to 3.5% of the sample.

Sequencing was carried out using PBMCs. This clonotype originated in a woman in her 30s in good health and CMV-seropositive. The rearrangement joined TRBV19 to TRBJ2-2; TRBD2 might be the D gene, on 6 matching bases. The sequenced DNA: TGTGCCAGTACCTCTCGGGGCCGGGAGACCGGGGAGCTGTTTTTT. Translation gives CASTSRGRETGELFF.